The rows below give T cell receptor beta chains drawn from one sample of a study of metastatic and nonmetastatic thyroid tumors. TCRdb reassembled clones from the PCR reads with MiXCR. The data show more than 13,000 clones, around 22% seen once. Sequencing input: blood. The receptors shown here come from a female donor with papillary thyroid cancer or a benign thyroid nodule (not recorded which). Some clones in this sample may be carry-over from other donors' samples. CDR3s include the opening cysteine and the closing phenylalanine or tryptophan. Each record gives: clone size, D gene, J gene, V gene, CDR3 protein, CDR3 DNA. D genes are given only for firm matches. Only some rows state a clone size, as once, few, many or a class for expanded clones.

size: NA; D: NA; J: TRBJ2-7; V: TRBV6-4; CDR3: CASSPPRGVGSYEQYF; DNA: TGTGCCAGCAGCCCTCCGAGAGGGGTCGGCTCCTACGAGCAGTACTTC
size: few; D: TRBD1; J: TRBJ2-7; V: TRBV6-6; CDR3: CASSYSIDGTGEQYF; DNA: TGTGCCAGCAGTTACTCGATCGACGGGACAGGCGAGCAGTACTTC
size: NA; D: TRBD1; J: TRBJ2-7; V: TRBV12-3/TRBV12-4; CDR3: CASRKQGASYEQYF; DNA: TGTGCCAGCAGAAAACAGGGGGCAAGCTACGAGCAGTACTTC
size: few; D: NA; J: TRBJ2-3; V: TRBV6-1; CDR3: CASSEGQGRATDTQYF; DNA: TGTGCCAGCAGTGAAGGGCAGGGGCGAGCAACAGATACGCAGTATTTT
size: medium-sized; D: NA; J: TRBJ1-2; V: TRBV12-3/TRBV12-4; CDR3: CASSLRPAPSYGYTF; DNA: TGTGCCAGCAGTTTACGGCCGGCTCCTAGCTATGGCTACACCTTC
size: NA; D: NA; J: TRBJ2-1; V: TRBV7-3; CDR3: CASSLRNNEQFF; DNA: TGTGCCAGCAGCTTAAGGAACAATGAGCAGTTCTTC
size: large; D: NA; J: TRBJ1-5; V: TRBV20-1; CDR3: CSATQGTNQPQHF; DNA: TGCAGTGCTACGCAGGGTACTAATCAGCCCCAGCATTTT
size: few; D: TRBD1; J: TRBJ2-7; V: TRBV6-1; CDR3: CNSSRQGAEEQYF; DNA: TGTAACAGCAGTCGACAGGGGGCGGAAGAGCAGTACTTC
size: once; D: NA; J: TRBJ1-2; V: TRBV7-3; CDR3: CASSTHPGGDGGYTF; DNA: TGTGCCAGCAGCACCCACCCGGGAGGCGACGGCGGCTACACCTTC
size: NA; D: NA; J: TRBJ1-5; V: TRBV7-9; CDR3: CASSFQLGKDTQHF; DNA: TGTGCCAGCAGCTTTCAGTTGGGCAAAGATACGCAGCATTTT
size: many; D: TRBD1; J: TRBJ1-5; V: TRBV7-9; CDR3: CASSLDRGEPQHF; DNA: TGTGCCAGCAGCTTAGACAGGGGAGAGCCCCAGCATTTT
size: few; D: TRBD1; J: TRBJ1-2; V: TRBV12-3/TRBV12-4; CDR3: CASRVGTGLETF; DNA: TGTGCCAGCAGGGTCGGGACAGGGTTGGAAACCTTC
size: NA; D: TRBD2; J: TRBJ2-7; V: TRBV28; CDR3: CASSLRLAAAYEQYF; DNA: TGTGCCAGCAGTTTAAGGCTAGCGGCCGCCTACGAGCAGTACTTC
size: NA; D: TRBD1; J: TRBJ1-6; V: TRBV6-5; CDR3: CASSYGADRGRSPLHF; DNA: TGTGCCAGCAGTTACGGGGCAGACAGGGGTAGGTCACCCCTCCACTTT
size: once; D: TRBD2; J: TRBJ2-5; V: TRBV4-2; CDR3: CASSQDGAGGQETQYF; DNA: TGTGCCAGCAGCCAAGATGGGGCGGGGGGGCAAGAGACCCAGTACTTC
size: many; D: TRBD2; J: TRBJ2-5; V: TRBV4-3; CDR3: CASSQELGGGETQYF; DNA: TGCGCCAGCAGCCAAGAGCTCGGGGGGGGAGAGACCCAGTACTTC
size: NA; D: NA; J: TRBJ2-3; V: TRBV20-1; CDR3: CSARDGYTDTQYF; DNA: TGCAGTGCTAGAGATGGCTACACAGATACGCAGTATTTT
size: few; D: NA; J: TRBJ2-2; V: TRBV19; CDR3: CASSRVGKTGELFF; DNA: TGTGCCAGTAGTAGGGTTGGAAAAACCGGGGAGCTGTTTTTT
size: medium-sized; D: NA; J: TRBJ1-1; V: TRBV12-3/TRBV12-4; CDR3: CASSSIEAFF; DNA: TGTGCCAGCAGTTCCATTGAAGCTTTCTTT
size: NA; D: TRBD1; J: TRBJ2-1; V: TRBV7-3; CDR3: CASSLRQGNYNEQFF; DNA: TGTGCCAGCAGCCTACGACAGGGGAATTACAATGAGCAGTTCTTC
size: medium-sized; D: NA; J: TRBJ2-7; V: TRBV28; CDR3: CASSMDGSYEQYF; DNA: TGTGCCAGCAGTATGGACGGCTCCTACGAGCAGTACTTC
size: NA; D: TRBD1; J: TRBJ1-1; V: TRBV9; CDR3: CASSVDRGTEAFF; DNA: TGTGCCAGCAGCGTAGACAGGGGAACTGAAGCTTTCTTT
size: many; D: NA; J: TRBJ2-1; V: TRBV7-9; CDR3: CASSLTNNEQFF; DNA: TGTGCCAGCAGCCTTACGAACAATGAGCAGTTCTTC
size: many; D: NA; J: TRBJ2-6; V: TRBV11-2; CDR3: CASSLDGANVLTF; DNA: TGTGCCAGCAGCTTAGATGGGGCCAACGTCCTGACTTTC
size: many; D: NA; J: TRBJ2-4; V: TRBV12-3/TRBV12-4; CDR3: CASSLAGSLKNIQYF; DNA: TGTGCCAGCAGTTTAGCGGGGTCCCTCAAAAACATTCAGTACTTC
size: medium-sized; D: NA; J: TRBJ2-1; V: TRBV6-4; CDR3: CASSELSGGDEQFF; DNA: TGTGCCAGCAGTGAACTCTCTGGGGGCGATGAGCAGTTCTTC
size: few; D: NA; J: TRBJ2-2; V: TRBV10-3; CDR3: CAISGAPIRELFF; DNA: TGTGCCATTTCGGGGGCCCCGATCAGGGAGCTGTTTTTT
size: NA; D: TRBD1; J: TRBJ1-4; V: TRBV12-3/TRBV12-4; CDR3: CASSPGQDNEKLFF; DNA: TGTGCCAGCAGTCCCGGACAGGATAATGAAAAACTGTTTTTT
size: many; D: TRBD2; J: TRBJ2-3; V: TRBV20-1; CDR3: CSPLGTSGNTDTQYF; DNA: TGCAGTCCACTAGGTACTAGCGGGAACACAGATACGCAGTATTTT
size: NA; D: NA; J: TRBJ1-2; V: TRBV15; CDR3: CATRPAGREDYGYTF; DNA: TGTGCCACCCGACCAGCGGGTCGGGAGGATTATGGCTACACCTTC
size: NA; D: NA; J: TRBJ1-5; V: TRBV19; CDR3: CASSIDLDGVSQPQHF; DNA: TGCGCCAGTAGTATAGATCTTGACGGGGTCTCCCAGCCCCAGCATTTT
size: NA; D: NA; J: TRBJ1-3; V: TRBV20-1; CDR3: CSARTVGGGYGGNTIYF; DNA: TGCAGTGCTAGAACCGTAGGTGGGGGCTATGGAGGAAACACCATATATTTT
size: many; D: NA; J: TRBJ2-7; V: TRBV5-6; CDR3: CASSLRGLATYEQYF; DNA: TGTGCCAGCAGCTTGCGAGGTTTGGCTACCTACGAGCAGTACTTC
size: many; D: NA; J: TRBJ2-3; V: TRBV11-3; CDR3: CASSLDNGPDTQYF; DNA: TGTGCCAGCAGCTTAGATAATGGCCCAGATACGCAGTATTTT
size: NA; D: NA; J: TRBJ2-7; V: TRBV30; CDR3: CAFNGWEYAYEQYF; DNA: TGTGCCTTCAACGGCTGGGAATATGCCTACGAGCAGTACTTC
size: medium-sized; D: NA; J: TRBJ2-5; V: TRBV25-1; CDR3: CASSAPQEVVGETQYF; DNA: TGTGCCAGCAGTGCTCCACAGGAGGTAGTTGGCGAGACCCAGTACTTC
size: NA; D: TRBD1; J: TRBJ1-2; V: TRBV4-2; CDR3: CAIIPPGQGATF; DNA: TGTGCCATCATCCCCCCGGGACAGGGGGCAACCTTC
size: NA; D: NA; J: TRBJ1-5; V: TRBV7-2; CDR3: CASSLESNQPQHF; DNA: TGTGCCAGCAGCCTAGAGAGCAATCAGCCCCAGCATTTT
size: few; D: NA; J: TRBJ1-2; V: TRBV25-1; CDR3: CASSEQGVSYRGYTF; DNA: TGTGCCAGCAGTGAACAGGGTGTCTCTTACCGGGGCTACACCTTC
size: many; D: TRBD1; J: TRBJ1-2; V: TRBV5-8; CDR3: CASSTTGGAYGYTF; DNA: TGTGCCAGCAGCACGACAGGGGGCGCCTATGGCTACACCTTC
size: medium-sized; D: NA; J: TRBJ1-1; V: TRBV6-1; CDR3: CASRDSWRATEAFF; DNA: TGTGCCAGCAGGGACAGCTGGAGGGCCACTGAAGCTTTCTTT
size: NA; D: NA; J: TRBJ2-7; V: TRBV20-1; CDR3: CSANKGGWSYEQYF; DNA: TGCAGTGCTAATAAAGGGGGATGGAGCTACGAGCAGTACTTC
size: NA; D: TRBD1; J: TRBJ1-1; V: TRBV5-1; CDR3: CASSLTPGTGGNTEAFF; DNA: TGCGCCAGCAGCTTGACACCCGGGACAGGGGGCAACACTGAGGCTTTCTTT
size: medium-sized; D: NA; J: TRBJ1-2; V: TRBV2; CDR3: CASSVGRNNYGYTF; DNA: TGTGCCAGCAGTGTGGGACGGAATAACTATGGCTACACCTTC
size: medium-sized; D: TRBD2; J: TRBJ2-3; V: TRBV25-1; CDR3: CAATSGRRDTQYF; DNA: TGTGCCGCCACCAGCGGGAGGAGAGATACGCAGTATTTT
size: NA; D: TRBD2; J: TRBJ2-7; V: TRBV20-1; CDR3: CSARASGSYEQYF; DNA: TGCAGTGCTAGAGCTAGCGGGAGCTACGAGCAGTACTTC
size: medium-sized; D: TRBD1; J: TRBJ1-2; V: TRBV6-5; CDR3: CASSYGGDRGTGGYTF; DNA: TGTGCCAGCAGTTACGGAGGGGACAGGGGGACCGGTGGCTACACCTTC
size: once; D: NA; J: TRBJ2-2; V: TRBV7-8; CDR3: CASRERTNTGELFF; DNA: TGTGCCAGCCGGGAGAGGACGAACACCGGGGAGCTGTTTTTT
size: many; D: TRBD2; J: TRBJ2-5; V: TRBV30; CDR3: CAWSALGASGIETQYF; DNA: TGTGCCTGGAGTGCTTTGGGTGCTAGCGGGATAGAGACCCAGTACTTC
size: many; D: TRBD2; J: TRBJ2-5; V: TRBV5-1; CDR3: CASSLDSSGSGGTQYF; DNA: TGCGCCAGCAGCTTGGATTCTAGCGGGAGTGGTGGGACCCAGTACTTC
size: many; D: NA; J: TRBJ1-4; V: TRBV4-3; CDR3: CASSQVNWGGRRTNEKLFF; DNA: TGCGCCAGCAGCCAAGTAAACTGGGGGGGGCGCAGAACTAATGAAAAACTGTTTTTT
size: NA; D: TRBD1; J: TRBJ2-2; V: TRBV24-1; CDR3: CATSEPPGQGATGELFF; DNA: TGTGCCACCAGTGAGCCTCCGGGACAGGGAGCCACCGGGGAGCTGTTTTTT
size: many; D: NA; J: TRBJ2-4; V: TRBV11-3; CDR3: CASSTHSGAKNIQYF; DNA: TGTGCCAGCAGCACTCACTCAGGAGCCAAAAACATTCAGTACTTC